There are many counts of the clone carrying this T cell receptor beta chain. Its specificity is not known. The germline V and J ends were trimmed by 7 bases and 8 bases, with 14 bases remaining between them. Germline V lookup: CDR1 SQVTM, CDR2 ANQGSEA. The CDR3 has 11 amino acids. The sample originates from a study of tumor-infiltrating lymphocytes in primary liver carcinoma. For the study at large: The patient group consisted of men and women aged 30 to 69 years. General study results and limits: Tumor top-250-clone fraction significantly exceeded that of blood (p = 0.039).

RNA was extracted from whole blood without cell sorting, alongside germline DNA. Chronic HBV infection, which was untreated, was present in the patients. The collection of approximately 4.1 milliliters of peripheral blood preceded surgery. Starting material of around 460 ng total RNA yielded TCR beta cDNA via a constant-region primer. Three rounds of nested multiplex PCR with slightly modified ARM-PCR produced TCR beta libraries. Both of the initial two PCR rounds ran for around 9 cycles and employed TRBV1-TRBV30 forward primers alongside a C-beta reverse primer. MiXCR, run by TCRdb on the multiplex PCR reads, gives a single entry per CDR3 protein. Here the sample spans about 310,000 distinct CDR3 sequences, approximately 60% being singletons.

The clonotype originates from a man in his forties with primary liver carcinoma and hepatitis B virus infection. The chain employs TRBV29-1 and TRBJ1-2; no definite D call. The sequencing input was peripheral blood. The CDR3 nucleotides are TGCAGCGATAGAGGTTTGGGGGGCTACACCTTC. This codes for CSDRGLGGYTF.